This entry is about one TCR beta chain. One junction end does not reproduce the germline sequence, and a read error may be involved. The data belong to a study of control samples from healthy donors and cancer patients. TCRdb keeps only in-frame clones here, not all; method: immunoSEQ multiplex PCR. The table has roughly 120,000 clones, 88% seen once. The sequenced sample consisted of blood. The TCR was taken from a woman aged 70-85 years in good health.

The CDR3: CVSIRLAGATGTPETQYF. CDR3 nucleotides: TGTGTCAGCATACGTCTAGCGGGGGCGACAGGGACGCCAGAGACCCAGTACTTC. The V gene is TRBV2, the J gene TRBJ2-5; 10 nucleotides align to TRBD2. The CDR3 loop spans 18 amino acids. Looked up from germline, CDR1 is SNHLY and CDR2 is FYNNEI.